This T cell receptor beta chain was recovered during a study of cytomegalovirus exposure and HLA in healthy donors. Study-level results: Rare TCR sequences dominated, though some public TCRs recurred in many donors.

Trimming stripped 7 bases from V and 8 bases from J, with 15 bases between. This CDR3 region has 14 residues. The germline V gene has CDR1 ENHRY and CDR2 SYGVKD. PCR involved 60 Vbeta and 13 Jbeta primers. The method was immunoSEQ multiplex PCR; TCRdb's version includes in-frame clones alone and lacks a portion of them. The table lists roughly 120,000 clones, 15% of them singletons. This clone was seen only a few times. Its antigen remains unidentified. The sequence derives from a woman between 18 and 30 years old in good health and CMV-seronegative. The sequenced material came from PBMCs. This chain links TRBV10-3 with TRBJ1-6; D is possibly TRBD1 (5 bases). As DNA, the CDR3 is TGTGCCATCACAGGGAATCGTAAGGATTCACCCCTCCACTTT. Translated: CAITGNRKDSPLHF.